The T cell receptor beta chain described here comes from a study of CD8 T cells in Susac syndrome (dated by TCRdb to the late 2010s). About the full investigation: Repertoire sequencing was used to test whether CD8+ T cell activation and differentiation in Susac syndrome was antigen driven. General findings and caveats noted by the study authors: The number of individuals in the TCR sequencing and HLA analysis was acknowledged as relatively small.

Peripheral blood CD8+ and CD4+ T cells from healthy donors, Susac syndrome patients and multiple sclerosis patients were profiled by high-throughput TCR beta sequencing. The multiple sclerosis controls were treatment-naive patients whose relapsing-remitting disease, either stable or active, fulfilled the revised McDonald criteria. CD8+ TEMRA cells were enriched by FACS, while bulk CD8+ and CD4+ T cells were purified by magnetic negative isolation. Blood was drawn into EDTA tubes, processed within 24 hours, and PBMCs were isolated by density gradient centrifugation. PBMCs destined for TCR sequencing were cryopreserved in liquid nitrogen and later thawed in a 37 °C water bath. A purity of at least 90% was achieved for sorted or isolated CD4+, CD8+ and CD8+ TEMRA cells. RNA was extracted with the RNeasy kit and about 0.5 to 1 ug was reverse transcribed using random hexamers. TCR beta CDR3 regions were amplified with the immunoSEQ multiplex PCR assay covering 54 Vbeta and 13 Jbeta segments. Bias from PCR amplification was corrected by using a synthetic template baseline for primer optimization and for computational correction. As for the original processing: Only productive sequences were kept, with reads annotated to V, D and J genes according to IMGT and analyzed in immunoSEQ Analyzer. Clonality was computed as one minus Shannon entropy normalized by log2 of the number of productive unique sequences. For each patient and control, public and private clones were evaluated among the 100 most prevalent clones. Susac-specific clones were defined as absent from healthy and MS cohorts, over a thousand published viral clones and other ImmuneACCESS disease sequences. Starting from the raw public reads, TCRdb applied fastp trimming at Q25, assembled clones with MiXCR and retained in-frame beta chains. Merged by CDR3 protein, the rows form single entries marked with the most common genes and DNA. TCRdb's processing, not the authors' own work, is the source of the V and J calls. For this sample the table gives hundreds of thousands of distinct CDR3 sequences, of which approximately 95% were detected only once. The ten largest clones add up to roughly 0.1% of the sample.

The CDR1 and CDR2 encoded by the germline V gene are MDHEN and SYDVKM. The CDR3, from cysteine to phenylalanine, totals 12 residues. Only the CDR3 DNA is retained, 36 bases long and in frame from the first base. Trimming removed 2 bases from V and 6 bases from J, leaving 8 bases between the germline ends. Concerning this clonotype itself: It lacks a known antigen. No base quality values were provided; no much bigger clone lies one nucleotide off.

Recombination linked TRBV28 to TRBJ2-7; no D gene can be assigned with confidence. The source is a human donor with multiple sclerosis. Sequenced sample: CD4+ T cells from PBMCs. The DNA reads as follows: TGTGCCAGCAGTTTAACGGTCGGCGAGCAGTACTTC. This yields the protein CASSLTVGEQYF. Where the CDR3 stops, the reference TRBV28 and TRBJ2-7 genes take over; the full variable domain is DVKVTQSSRYLVKRTGEKVFLECVQDMDHENMFWYRQDPGLGLRLIYFSYDVKMKEKGDIPEGYSVSREKKERFSLILESASTNQTSMYLCASSLTVGEQYFGPGTRLTVT.